This T cell receptor beta chain came from a study of blood T cell repertoires in COVID-19. Study information: Italy, Spain and the United States were the sources of the convalescent and acute COVID-19 samples.

V shed 1 base and J 6 bases; nucleotides not matched to a gene: 2. CDR1 is SEHNR and CDR2 is FQNEAQ in the germline V gene (reference sequence). The CDR3 covers 16 residues. The sample holds a few counts of this clone. TCRdb keeps only in-frame clones here, not all; method: immunoSEQ multiplex PCR. The sample carries 120,000 or so clones, around 89% recorded once. The V call is TRBV7-9, the J call TRBJ2-2, with TRBD2 matching over 13 bases. The sequence was collected from a man aged 50 or older with acute or convalescent COVID-19. Sequencing used peripheral blood. CDR3 residues: CASSLEGLAGSGELFF. Written as DNA, the CDR3 is TGTGCCAGCAGCTTAGAGGGACTAGCGGGATCCGGGGAGCTGTTTTTT.